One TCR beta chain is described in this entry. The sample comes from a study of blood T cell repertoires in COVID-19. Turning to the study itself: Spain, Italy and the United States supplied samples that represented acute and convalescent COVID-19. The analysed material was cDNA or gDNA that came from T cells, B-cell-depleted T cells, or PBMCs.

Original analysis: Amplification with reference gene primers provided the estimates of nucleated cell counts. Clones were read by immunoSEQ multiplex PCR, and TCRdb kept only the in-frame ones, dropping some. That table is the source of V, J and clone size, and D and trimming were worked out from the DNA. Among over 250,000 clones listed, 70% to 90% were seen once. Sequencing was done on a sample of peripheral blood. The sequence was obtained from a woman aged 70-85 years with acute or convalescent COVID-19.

CDR3 sequence: CASSLVERHEQFF. For the CDR3, the DNA is TGCGCCAGCAGCTTGGTTGAGCGGCATGAGCAGTTCTTC. The chain carries TRBV5-1 and TRBJ2-1, with D possibly matching TRBD2 (5 bases). In germline, CDR1 is SGHRS, CDR2 YFSETQ. This CDR3 is 13 amino acids long. Trimming took off 0 bases at V and 8 bases at J, with 9 bases between the two ends.